The present T cell receptor (beta chain) was sequenced within a study of blood T cells in healthy people across ages. The CDR3 extends over 16 amino acids. The germline V gene has CDR1 MNHNY and CDR2 SVGAGI (reference sequence). Comment on this clonotype: The junction shows a germline mismatch at one end, possibly a read error.

For the second PCR, which ran for about 7 to 11 cycles, a sample-barcoded 5' primer and a J-beta primer mix were used. TCRdb used MiXCR to reprocess the 5' RACE reads, holding one entry per CDR3 protein. The table includes about 600,000 distinct CDR3 sequences, around 50% detected once. The gene calls are TRBV6-6 and TRBJ1-1; D perhaps matches TRBD1 (5 bases). Material: blood. This TCR was sampled from a man older than 75 in good health. CDR3 protein: CAGSYSGRAAHTEAFF. The CDR3 DNA follows: TGTGCCGGCAGTTACTCAGGCAGGGCGGCGCACACTGAAGCTTTCTTT.